The 6 T cell receptor beta chains below all came from one sample that was sequenced in a study of shared clonotypes between healthy human individuals. The method was immunoSEQ multiplex PCR; TCRdb's version includes in-frame clones alone and lacks a portion of them. Found here are about 640,000 clones, around 72% of them singletons; the top ten hold approximately 1.8%. Sequenced material: memory CD4+ T cells sorted from blood. Subset meaning: CD45RA-negative fraction. The origin of the receptors is a woman aged 25 to 39 in good health.

The CDR3 DNA follows: TGTGCCAGCGGGACAGGGTACGAGACCCAGTACTTC. This encodes CASGTGYETQYF. The V call is TRBV5-6, the J call TRBJ2-5; 9 positions match TRBD1. CDR1 is SGHDT and CDR2 is YYEEEE in the germline V gene. This CDR3 has 12 amino acids. The J segment lost 5 bases and the V segment lost 7 bases, leaving 3 bases of the junction unmatched.

This CDR3 is CASKLRDRGSYEQYF. The CDR3 nucleotides read TGTGCCAGCAAACTCCGGGACAGGGGCTCCTACGAGCAGTACTTC. The rearrangement uses TRBV27 and TRBJ2-7, with 10 bases aligning to TRBD1. J gave up 0 bases and V 7 bases, and 6 bases lay outside the gene matches. Germline V gene data show CDR1 as MNHEY and CDR2 as SMNVEV (reference sequence). This CDR3 comprises 15 residues.

The genes are TRBV21-1 and TRBJ2-5. TRBV21-1 is deemed a pseudogene. This CDR3 has 15 residues. The CDR3 nucleotides read TGTGCCAGCAGCAAGGGTCGGGACGTACAAGAGACCCAGTACTTC. It is translated as CASSKGRDVQETQYF.

This sequence joins TRBV28 and TRBJ2-2, with no clear D. Trimming left V 5 bases short and J 4 bases short, with 8 bases between. The CDR3 spans 13 residues. The germline gives CDR1 MDHEN, CDR2 SYDVKM. The CDR3 bases are TGTGCCAGCAGTCTTACAAGCACCGGGGAGCTGTTTTTT. Translated: CASSLTSTGELFF.

The V and J genes are TRBV18 and TRBJ2-7; no firm D call. With 1 base removed from V and 3 bases from J, the gap between germline ends came to 10 bases. Germline assignment: CDR1 KGHSH and CDR2 LQKENI. The length of the CDR3 is 14 residues. In DNA form, the CDR3 reads TGTGCCAGCTCACCACAGGCAGTTAACTACGAGCAGTACTTC. This encodes CASSPQAVNYEQYF.

V usage is TRBV18 and J usage is TRBJ2-3, with 7 positions matching TRBD2. The length of the CDR3 is 17 residues. Germline CDR1 reads KGHSH; CDR2 reads LQKENI. Trimming took 3 bases from V and 2 from J; bases not matched to a gene: 11. CDR3 loop: CASSPGSRREPTDTQYF. The CDR3 DNA is TGTGCCAGCTCACCGGGCTCAAGGCGGGAGCCCACAGATACGCAGTATTTT.